This TCR beta chain was captured in a study of blood T cell repertoires in COVID-19. V lost 0 bases and J lost 7; bases outside the gene matches: 2. Germline V gene sequence: CDR1 MGHRA, CDR2 YSYEKL. This CDR3 spans 13 amino acids. The authors' processing: Reference gene primer amplification gave estimated nucleated cell counts. Profiled with immunoSEQ multiplex PCR; TCRdb holds only in-frame clones, not every one. The V and J calls and clone size were taken over from that table, and D and trimming were inferred from the DNA. The table lists about 170,000 clones, 80% to 95% of them singletons. The chain carries TRBV4-1 and TRBJ1-2; 7 bases fit TRBD1. The sequence was obtained from a man between 25 and 39 years old with COVID-19, enrolled during active disease. Sequencing input: peripheral blood. The CDR3 nucleotides are TGCGCCAGCAGCCAAGAAGGGGGCGTTGGCTACACCTTC. This encodes CASSQEGGVGYTF.